A single sample gave rise to the 27 T cell receptor beta chains below, sequenced in a study of shared clonotypes between healthy human individuals. Sequenced by immunoSEQ multiplex PCR; TCRdb stores in-frame clones only, minus some. Here the sample spans just over 2,000,000 clones, 85% to 95% being singletons. Material: naive CD4+ T cells sorted from blood. The sample's subset: CD45RA+ positively selected. These receptors were collected from a man younger than 35 in good health.

V is TRBV5-1 and J is TRBJ2-5; a weak D match, TRBD2 (5 bases). The germline V gene has CDR1 SGHRS and CDR2 YFSETQ. With 0 bases removed from V and 7 bases from J, the gap between germline ends came to 22 bases. CDR3 length: 17 residues. The CDR3 nucleotides read TGCGCCAGCAGCTTGGGATCTACTAGTGTCGCTTTGGGGACCCAGTACTTC. Translated, it gives CASSLGSTSVALGTQYF.

The rearrangement joins TRBV6-5 to TRBJ2-6; D is ambiguous. Trimming stripped 2 bases from V and 0 bases from J, with 5 bases between. The CDR3 is made up of 15 amino acids. The V gene's germline CDR1 is MNHEY and CDR2 SVGAGI. The DNA of the CDR3 is TGTGCCAGCAGTTACCTGTACTCTGGGGCCAACGTCCTGACTTTC. The encoded protein is CASSYLYSGANVLTF.

This chain links TRBV5-6 with TRBJ1-4, with D unresolved. V was cut by 3 bases and J by 4 bases, with 13 bases left in between. Germline values: CDR1 SGHDT, CDR2 YYEEEE. The CDR3 length is 15 residues. This chain's CDR3 is CASSSTGLINEKLFF. The CDR3 region has the DNA TGTGCCAGCAGCTCAACGGGCCTTATTAATGAAAAACTGTTTTTT.

This clone was observed a single time. This rearrangement joins TRBV5-4 to TRBJ2-1, with TRBD2 identical over 7 bases. V lost 10 bases and J lost 5; bases outside the gene matches: 12. Germline V gene lookup returns CDR1 SGHNT and CDR2 YYREEE (reference sequence). The CDR3 has 14 amino acids. The CDR3 coding sequence is TGTGCCGGGCGGCGGGAGACAGCTAACAATGAGCAGTTCTTC. Its protein product is CAGRRETANNEQFF. The variable domain in full, completed from reference TRBV5-4 and TRBJ2-1, reads ETGVTQSPTHLIKTRGQQVTLRCSSQSGHNTVSWYQQALGQGPQFIFQYYREEENGRGNFPPRFSGLQFPNYSSELNVNALELDDSALYLCAGRRETANNEQFFGPGTRLTVL.

The V and J genes are TRBV5-1 and TRBJ2-3; 9 positions match TRBD1. Trimming removed 7 bases from V and 4 bases from J; junction bases left unmatched: 7. Germline V gives CDR1 SGHRS, CDR2 YFSETQ. The CDR3 totals 14 residues. CDR3 region: CASRSGQGADTQYF. The CDR3 nucleotides read TGCGCCAGCCGATCGGGACAGGGCGCAGATACGCAGTATTTT. Full variable domain (outside the CDR3, taken from reference TRBV5-1 and TRBJ2-3): KAGVTQTPRYLIKTRGQQVTLSCSPISGHRSVSWYQQTPGQGLQFLFEYFSETQRNKGNFPGRFSGRQFSNSRSEMNVSTLELGDSALYLCASRSGQGADTQYFGPGTRLTVL.

V and J are TRBV9 and TRBJ2-1; 7 bases are shared with TRBD1. This CDR3 is 13 amino acids long. Germline V gives CDR1 SGDLS, CDR2 YYNGEE. V was clipped by 3 bases and J by 7 bases; unmatched bases: 4. Written as DNA, the CDR3 is TGTGCCAGCAGCGCGACAGGGATGAATGAGCAGTTCTTC. It specifies CASSATGMNEQFF.

The chain uses TRBV5-1 and TRBJ2-7, with 7 bases that match TRBD1. The CDR3 has 14 amino acids. Germline assignment: CDR1 SGHRS and CDR2 YFSETQ. With V trimmed by 5 bases and J by 1 base, 6 bases remained unmatched. CDR3 in DNA: TGCGCCAGCAGATCCGGGACAGCGTCCTACGAGCAGTACTTC. Its translation: CASRSGTASYEQYF.

This clone was detected only once. The V and J genes are TRBV7-9 and TRBJ1-1, with unresolved D. The V end lost 1 base, the J end lost 11 bases, and 14 bases lay between the germline ends. CDR1 and CDR2 from the germline V gene are SEHNR and FQNEAQ (reference sequence). This CDR3 region has 13 residues. CDR3 region: CASSLDSVAGAFF. CDR3 bases: TGTGCCAGCAGCTTAGATTCAGTCGCTGGGGCTTTCTTT.

A word on this clone: The sample contains more than one DNA sequence encoding this CDR3. This chain joins TRBV5-1 and TRBJ2-7; no clear D. V was shortened by 4 bases and J by 2 bases, with 4 bases between the two germline ends. The CDR3 spans 11 residues. Germline CDR1 and CDR2: SGHRS and YFSETQ. This CDR3 is CASSDAYEQYF. Written as DNA, the CDR3 is TGCGCCAGCAGCGATGCCTACGAGCAGTACTTC.

The chain is built from TRBV7-2 and TRBJ2-7; D tentatively reads TRBD1 or TRBD2 (5 bases each). Germline CDR1 reads SGHTA; CDR2 reads FQGNSA. V was clipped by 0 bases and J by 6 bases, with 15 bases between them. This CDR3 has 15 amino acids. DNA of the CDR3: TGTGCCAGCAGCTTAGCTAGAGGGACGGGCTCCGAGCAGTACTTC. It codes for CASSLARGTGSEQYF.

This clone was recorded only once. V is TRBV9 and J is TRBJ2-7, with 7 nucleotides matching TRBD2. Losses at the gene ends were 0 bases for V and 4 bases for J; bases not matched to a gene: 7. The germline V gene encodes CDR1 SGDLS and CDR2 YYNGEE. The CDR3 consists of 15 residues. CDR3 DNA sequence: TGTGCCAGCAGCGTAGAACCGGGAGGATCTTACGAGCAGTACTTC. It yields the protein CASSVEPGGSYEQYF.

V is TRBV19 and J is TRBJ2-3; D ambiguous. The germline V gene has CDR1 LNHDA and CDR2 SQIVND (reference sequence). V was shortened by 5 bases and J by 4 bases, with 13 bases between the two germline ends. The CDR3 length is 14 residues. The CDR3 region has the DNA TGTGCCAGTAGTCCGAGACCGTGGGCAGATACGCAGTATTTT. It specifies CASSPRPWADTQYF.

The V and J genes are TRBV28 and TRBJ1-1, with D possibly TRBD1 on 5 matching bases. The V gene lost 4 bases and the J gene lost 0 bases, with 21 bases spanning the gap. This CDR3 comprises 18 residues. The germline V gene encodes CDR1 MDHEN and CDR2 SYDVKM. CDR3 amino acids: CASSSHAGKGLMNTEAFF. DNA for the CDR3: TGTGCCAGCAGTTCCCACGCAGGCAAGGGACTCATGAACACTGAAGCTTTCTTT.

This clone has a single count. The J gene is TRBJ1-2, the V gene TRBV18; D remains unclear. The V gene lost 3 bases and the J gene lost 0 bases, with 11 bases spanning the gap. The CDR3 length is 15 residues. The germline V gene has CDR1 KGHSH and CDR2 LQKENI. The CDR3 is CASSPSASPNYGYTF. For the CDR3, the DNA is TGTGCCAGCTCACCCTCGGCTAGCCCTAACTATGGCTACACCTTC.

The V and J genes are TRBV9 and TRBJ2-5, with 10 bases aligning to TRBD2. J was trimmed by 4 bases and V by 0 bases; bases with no gene match: 3. Germline CDR1 reads SGDLS; CDR2 reads YYNGEE. The CDR3 contains 15 residues. In DNA form, the CDR3 reads TGTGCCAGCAGCGTAGGACTAGCGGGCATAGAGACCCAGTACTTC. It is translated as CASSVGLAGIETQYF.

The chain couples TRBV25-1 to TRBJ2-5; 14 nucleotides match TRBD2. Trimming took 5 bases from V and 4 from J; bases not matched to a gene: 3. Germline assignment: CDR1 MGHDK and CDR2 SYGVNS. CDR3 length: 15 amino acids. CDR3 DNA: TGTGCCAGCAGTTACGGGACTAGCGGGAGAGAGACCCAGTACTTC. This codes for CASSYGTSGRETQYF.

The chain has TRBV6-5 and TRBJ1-2; TRBD1 aligns across 7 bases. Trimming at V came to 4 bases and at J to 4 bases, leaving 9 bases not matched to a gene. The CDR3 length is 15 residues. Per germline, CDR1 MNHEY and CDR2 SVGAGI. The CDR3 DNA reads as TGTGCCAGCAGTTTCGACAGGGATCGGGTCTATGGCTACACCTTC. Its translation: CASSFDRDRVYGYTF.

V usage is TRBV11-2 and J usage is TRBJ1-1; D unresolved. CDR3 length: 14 residues. Trimming shortened V by 5 bases and J by 8 bases, and 18 bases separated the two germline ends. Germline V gene sequence: CDR1 SGHAT, CDR2 FQNNGV. CDR3 in amino acids: CASSEETPASEAFF. As DNA, the CDR3 is TGTGCCAGCAGCGAGGAGACTCCTGCTAGCGAAGCTTTCTTT.

The chain joins TRBV18 to TRBJ2-1; 7 bases are shared with TRBD2. Trimming removed 2 bases from V and 2 bases from J; junction bases left unmatched: 9. The CDR3 consists of 17 residues. The germline V gene has CDR1 KGHSH and CDR2 LQKENI. CDR3 nucleotides: TGTGCCAGCTCACCAAGGTCTAGCGGAATAACCTACAATGAGCAGTTCTTC. Its protein is CASSPRSSGITYNEQFF.

The genes are TRBV28 and TRBJ2-5; no firm D call. Looked up from germline, CDR1 is MDHEN and CDR2 is SYDVKM. Trimming cost V 10 bases and J 4 bases, with 10 bases left between them. The CDR3 consists of 11 residues. This CDR3 reads CATLKGETQYF. In DNA form, the CDR3 reads TGTGCCACGCTCAAGGGAGAGACCCAGTACTTC.

The chain uses TRBV10-3 and TRBJ2-5; the match to TRBD2 covers 7 bases. CDR3 length: 13 residues. CDR1 and CDR2 from the germline V gene are ENHRY and SYGVKD. J was trimmed by 4 bases and V by 7 bases; bases with no gene match: 6. The CDR3 is CAIKGGGGETQYF. The CDR3 nucleotides read TGTGCCATCAAAGGTGGCGGGGGAGAGACCCAGTACTTC.

The chain is built from TRBV30 and TRBJ1-5; no reliable D call. The V gene lost 2 bases and the J gene lost 9 bases, with 11 bases spanning the gap. CDR1 GTSNPN and CDR2 SVGIG come from the germline V gene (reference sequence). The CDR3 covers 12 residues. The CDR3, as DNA: TGTGCCTGGAGTATCCCTGGGCGGCCCCAGCATTTT. Translated: CAWSIPGRPQHF.

V gene TRBV6-5 combines with J gene TRBJ2-7, with 8 bases aligning to TRBD1. Unmatched junction bases numbered 12, after V lost 7 bases and J lost 7 bases. Germline V gives CDR1 MNHEY, CDR2 SVGAGI. The CDR3 is made up of 14 amino acids. The CDR3 reads CASKEETGAREQYF. In DNA form, the CDR3 reads TGTGCCAGCAAGGAGGAGACAGGGGCGCGGGAGCAGTACTTC.

The chain carries TRBV30 and TRBJ1-1, with D possibly being TRBD1 (5 bases). The CDR3 runs 12 residues. Trimming shortened V by 5 bases and J by 6 bases, and 13 bases separated the two germline ends. Germline CDR1 GTSNPN, CDR2 SVGIG (reference sequence). Here the CDR3 DNA reads TGTGCCTGGTCACAGGCGGTGCCTGAAGCTTTCTTT. Encoded protein: CAWSQAVPEAFF.

This chain connects TRBV4-1 to TRBJ2-3; D is ambiguous. In germline, CDR1 is MGHRA, CDR2 YSYEKL. V was cut by 2 bases and J by 4 bases, with 10 bases left in between. The CDR3 covers 14 residues. The CDR3 DNA reads TGCGCCAGCAGCCAATTATTGATCTCAGATACGCAGTATTTT. Translation: CASSQLLISDTQYF.

Worth noting for this clone: Different DNA sequences within this sample yield the same CDR3. The chain joins TRBV6-5 to TRBJ1-4; 8 bases match TRBD1. This CDR3 region has 15 residues. The trim removed 0 bases at V and 8 bases at J, leaving 5 bases unmatched. The germline gives CDR1 MNHEY, CDR2 SVGAGI. CDR3 in amino acids: CASSYSGQGGEKLFF. The DNA for the CDR3 is TGTGCCAGCAGTTACTCCGGACAGGGAGGCGAAAAACTGTTTTTT.

The gene calls are TRBV28 and TRBJ1-3, with 7 bases that match TRBD1. With V trimmed by 4 bases and J by 0 bases, 3 bases remained unmatched. Germline V lookup: CDR1 MDHEN, CDR2 SYDVKM. This CDR3 has 15 amino acids. CDR3 in amino acids: CASSSTGLSGNTIYF. In DNA, the CDR3 is TGTGCCAGCAGTTCGACAGGGCTCTCTGGAAACACCATATATTTT.